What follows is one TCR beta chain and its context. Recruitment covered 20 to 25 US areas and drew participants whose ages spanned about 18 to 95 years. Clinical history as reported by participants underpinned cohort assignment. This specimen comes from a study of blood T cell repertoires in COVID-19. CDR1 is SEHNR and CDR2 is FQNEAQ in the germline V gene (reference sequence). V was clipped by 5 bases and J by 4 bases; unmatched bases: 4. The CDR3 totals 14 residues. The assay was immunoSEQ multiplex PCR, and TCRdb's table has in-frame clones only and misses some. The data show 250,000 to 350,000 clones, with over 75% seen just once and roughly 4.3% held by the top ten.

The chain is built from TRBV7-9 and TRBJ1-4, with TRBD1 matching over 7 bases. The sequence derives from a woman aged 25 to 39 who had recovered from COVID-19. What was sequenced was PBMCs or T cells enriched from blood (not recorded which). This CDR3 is CASSLGQVNEKLFF. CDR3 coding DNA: TGTGCCAGCAGCCTTGGACAGGTTAATGAAAAACTGTTTTTT.